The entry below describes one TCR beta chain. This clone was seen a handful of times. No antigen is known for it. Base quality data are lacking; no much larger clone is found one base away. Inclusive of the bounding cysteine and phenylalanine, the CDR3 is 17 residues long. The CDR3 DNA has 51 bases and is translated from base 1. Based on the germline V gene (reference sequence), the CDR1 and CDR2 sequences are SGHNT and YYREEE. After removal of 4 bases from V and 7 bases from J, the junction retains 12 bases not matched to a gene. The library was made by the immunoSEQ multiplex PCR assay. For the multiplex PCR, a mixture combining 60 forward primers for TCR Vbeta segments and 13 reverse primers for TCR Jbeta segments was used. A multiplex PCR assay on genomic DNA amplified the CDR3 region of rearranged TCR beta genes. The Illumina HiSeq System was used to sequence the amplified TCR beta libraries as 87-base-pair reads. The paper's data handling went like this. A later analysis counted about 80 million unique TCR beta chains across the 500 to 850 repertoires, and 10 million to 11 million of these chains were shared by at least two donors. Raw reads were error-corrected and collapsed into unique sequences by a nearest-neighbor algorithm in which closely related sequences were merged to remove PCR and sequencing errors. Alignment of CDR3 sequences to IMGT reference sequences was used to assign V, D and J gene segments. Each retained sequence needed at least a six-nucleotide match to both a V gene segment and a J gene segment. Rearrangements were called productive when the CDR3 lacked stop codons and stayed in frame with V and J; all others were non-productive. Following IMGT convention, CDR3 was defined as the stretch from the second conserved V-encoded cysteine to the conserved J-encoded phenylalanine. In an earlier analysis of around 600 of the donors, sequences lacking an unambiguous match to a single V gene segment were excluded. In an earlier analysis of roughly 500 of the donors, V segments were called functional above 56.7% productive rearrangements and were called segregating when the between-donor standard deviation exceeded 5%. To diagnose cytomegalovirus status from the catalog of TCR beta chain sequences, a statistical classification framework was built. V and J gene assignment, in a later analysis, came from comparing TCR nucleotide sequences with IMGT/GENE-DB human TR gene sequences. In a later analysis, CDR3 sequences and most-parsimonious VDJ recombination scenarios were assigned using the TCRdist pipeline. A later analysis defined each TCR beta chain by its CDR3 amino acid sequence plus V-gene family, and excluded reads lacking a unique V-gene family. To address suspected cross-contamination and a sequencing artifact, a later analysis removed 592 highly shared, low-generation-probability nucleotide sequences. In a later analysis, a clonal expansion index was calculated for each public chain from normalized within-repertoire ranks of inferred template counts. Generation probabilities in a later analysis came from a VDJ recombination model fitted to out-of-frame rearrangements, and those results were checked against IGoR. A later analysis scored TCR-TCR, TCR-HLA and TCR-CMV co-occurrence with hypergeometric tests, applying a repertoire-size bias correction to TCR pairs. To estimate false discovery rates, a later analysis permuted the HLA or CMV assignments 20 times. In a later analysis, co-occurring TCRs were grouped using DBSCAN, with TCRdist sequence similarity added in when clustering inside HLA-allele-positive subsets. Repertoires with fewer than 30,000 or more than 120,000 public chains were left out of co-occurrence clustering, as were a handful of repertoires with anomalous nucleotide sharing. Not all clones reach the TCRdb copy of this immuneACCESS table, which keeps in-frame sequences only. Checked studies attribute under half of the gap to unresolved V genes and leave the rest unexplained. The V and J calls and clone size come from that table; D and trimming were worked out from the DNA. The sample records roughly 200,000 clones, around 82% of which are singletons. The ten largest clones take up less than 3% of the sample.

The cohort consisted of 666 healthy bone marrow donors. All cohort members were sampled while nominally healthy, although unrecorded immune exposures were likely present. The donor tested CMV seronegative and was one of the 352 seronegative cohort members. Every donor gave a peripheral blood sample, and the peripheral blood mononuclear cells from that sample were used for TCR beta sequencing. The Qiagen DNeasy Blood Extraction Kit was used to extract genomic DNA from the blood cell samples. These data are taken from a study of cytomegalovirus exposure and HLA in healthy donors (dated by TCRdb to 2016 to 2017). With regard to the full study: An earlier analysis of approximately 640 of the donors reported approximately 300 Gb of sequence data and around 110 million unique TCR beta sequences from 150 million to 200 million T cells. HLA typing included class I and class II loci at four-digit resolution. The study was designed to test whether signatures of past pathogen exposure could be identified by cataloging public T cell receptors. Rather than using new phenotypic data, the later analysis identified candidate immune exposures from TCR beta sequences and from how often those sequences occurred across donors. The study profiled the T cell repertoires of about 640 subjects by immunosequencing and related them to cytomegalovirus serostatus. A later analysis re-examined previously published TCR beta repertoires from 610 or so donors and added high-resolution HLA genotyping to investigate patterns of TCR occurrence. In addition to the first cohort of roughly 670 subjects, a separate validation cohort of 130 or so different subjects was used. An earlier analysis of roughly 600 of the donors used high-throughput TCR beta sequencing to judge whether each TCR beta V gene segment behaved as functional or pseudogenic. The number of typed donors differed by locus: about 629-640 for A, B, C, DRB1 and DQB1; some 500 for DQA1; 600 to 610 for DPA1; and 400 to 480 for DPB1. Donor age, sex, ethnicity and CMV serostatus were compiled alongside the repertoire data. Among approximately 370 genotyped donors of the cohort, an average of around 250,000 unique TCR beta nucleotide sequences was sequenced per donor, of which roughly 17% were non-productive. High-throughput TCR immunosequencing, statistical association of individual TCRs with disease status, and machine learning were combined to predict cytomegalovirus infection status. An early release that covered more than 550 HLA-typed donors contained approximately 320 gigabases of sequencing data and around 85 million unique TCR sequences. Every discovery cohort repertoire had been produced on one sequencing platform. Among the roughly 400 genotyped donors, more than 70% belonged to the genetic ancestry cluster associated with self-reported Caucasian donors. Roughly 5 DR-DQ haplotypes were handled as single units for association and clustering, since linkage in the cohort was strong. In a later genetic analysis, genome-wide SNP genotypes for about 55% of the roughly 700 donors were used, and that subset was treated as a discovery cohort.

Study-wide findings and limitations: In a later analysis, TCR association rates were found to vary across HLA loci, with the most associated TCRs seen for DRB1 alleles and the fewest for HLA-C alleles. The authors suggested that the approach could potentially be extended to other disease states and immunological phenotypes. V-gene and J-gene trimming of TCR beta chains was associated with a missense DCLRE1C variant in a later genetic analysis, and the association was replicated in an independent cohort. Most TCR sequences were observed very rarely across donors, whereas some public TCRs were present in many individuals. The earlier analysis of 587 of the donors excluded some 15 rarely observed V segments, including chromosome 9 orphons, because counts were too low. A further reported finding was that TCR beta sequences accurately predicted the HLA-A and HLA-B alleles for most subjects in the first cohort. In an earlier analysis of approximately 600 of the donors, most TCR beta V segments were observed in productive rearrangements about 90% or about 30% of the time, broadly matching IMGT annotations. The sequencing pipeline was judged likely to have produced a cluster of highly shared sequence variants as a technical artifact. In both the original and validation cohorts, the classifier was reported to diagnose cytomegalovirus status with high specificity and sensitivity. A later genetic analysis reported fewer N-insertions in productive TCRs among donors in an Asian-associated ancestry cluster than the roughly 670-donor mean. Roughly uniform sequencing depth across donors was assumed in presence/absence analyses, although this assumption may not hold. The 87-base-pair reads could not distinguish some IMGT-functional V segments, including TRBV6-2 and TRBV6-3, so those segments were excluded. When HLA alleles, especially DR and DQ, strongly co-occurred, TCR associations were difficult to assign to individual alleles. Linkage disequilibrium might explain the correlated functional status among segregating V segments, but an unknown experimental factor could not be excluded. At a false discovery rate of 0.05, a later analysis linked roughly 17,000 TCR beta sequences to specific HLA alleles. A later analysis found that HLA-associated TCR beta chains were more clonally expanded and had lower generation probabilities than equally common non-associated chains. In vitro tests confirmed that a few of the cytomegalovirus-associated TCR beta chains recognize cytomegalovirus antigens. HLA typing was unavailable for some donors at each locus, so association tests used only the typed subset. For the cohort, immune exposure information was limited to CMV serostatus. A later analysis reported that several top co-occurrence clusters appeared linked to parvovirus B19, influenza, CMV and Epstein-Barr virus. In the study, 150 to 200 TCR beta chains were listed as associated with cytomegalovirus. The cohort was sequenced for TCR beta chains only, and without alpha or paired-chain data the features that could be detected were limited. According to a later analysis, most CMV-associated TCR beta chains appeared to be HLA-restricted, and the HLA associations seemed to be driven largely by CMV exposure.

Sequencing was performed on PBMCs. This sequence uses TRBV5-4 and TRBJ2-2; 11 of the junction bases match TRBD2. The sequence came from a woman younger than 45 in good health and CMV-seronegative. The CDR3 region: CASSRPTSGEENGELFF. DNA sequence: TGTGCCAGCAGCCGTCCGACTAGCGGGGAAGAGAACGGGGAGCTGTTTTTT.